The next 29 T cell receptor beta chains were all read from a single sample in a study of regulatory T cells in long-lasting Graves disease. Documented time point: newly diagnosed GD, antithyroid drugs for less than 3 months. Preparation of the TCR library used RNA extracted from PBMCs. Sequencing libraries for TCR beta were prepared with iRepertoire HTBI primers and Arm-PCR of CDR3 regions. TCRdb re-called the multiplex PCR reads through MiXCR, storing one row per CDR3 protein. The repertoire includes hundreds of thousands of distinct CDR3 sequences, 16% of them detected once, and 15% to 20% sits in the top ten. In addition, the sample was reused for a study of T cells in Graves' hyperthyroidism and ophthalmopathy.

Sequenced material: peripheral blood mononuclear cells (PBMCs), taken at new diagnosis, from a patient treated with antithyroid drugs. The receptors derive from a woman aged 25 to 39 with Graves disease.

Concerning this clonotype itself: This may arise from a read error, as a much more abundant clone is one base away. The gene calls are TRBV3-1 and TRBJ1-1; 8 nucleotides align to TRBD1. Germline V CDR1 and CDR2: LGHDT, YNNKEL (reference sequence). V was clipped by 4 bases and J by 10 bases; unmatched bases: 8. CDR3 size: 13 residues. The CDR3 reads CASSPGTGRGAFF. The CDR3 DNA reads as TGTGCCAGCAGCCCAGGGACAGGCCGAGGAGCTTTCTTT. Full variable domain (rest looked up from reference TRBV3-1 and TRBJ1-1): DTAVSQTPKYLVTQMGNDKSIKCEQNLGHDTMYWYKQDSKKFLKIMFSYNNKELIINETVPNRFSPKSPDKAHLNLHINSLELGDSAVYFCASSPGTGRGAFFGQGTRLTVV.

This clonotype was detected only a few times. This chain uses TRBV6-1 with TRBJ1-2, with D uncertain. Germline V gene data show CDR1 as MNHNS and CDR2 as SASEGT. Trimming shortened V by 6 bases and J by 3 bases, and 14 bases separated the two germline ends. CDR3 length equals 14 residues. CDR3 nucleotide sequence: TGTGCCAGCAGGGACCGCCGGAGGTACTATGGCTACACCTTC. This encodes CASRDRRRYYGYTF.

This clonotype was recorded many times. The genes are TRBV28 and TRBJ2-2, with D possibly being TRBD1 (6 bases). Germline CDR1 is MDHEN and CDR2 is SYDVKM. Trimming pared 7 bases from V and 0 bases from J, leaving 9 bases between. The CDR3 length is 14 residues. DNA for the CDR3: TGTGCCAGCATTGGGACACCGAACACCGGGGAGCTGTTTTTT. This gives the protein CASIGTPNTGELFF. The full variable domain, rest sourced from reference TRBV28 and TRBJ2-2, is DVKVTQSSRYLVKRTGEKVFLECVQDMDHENMFWYRQDPGLGLRLIYFSYDVKMKEKGDIPEGYSVSREKKERFSLILESASTNQTSMYLCASIGTPNTGELFFGEGSRLTVL.

In this sample, this clonotype turned up many times. CDR3 bases: TGTGCCAGCAGCCAAGAAGGGGGAATGAACACTGAAGCTTTCTTT. It translates to CASSQEGGMNTEAFF. The V gene is TRBV3-1, the J gene TRBJ1-1; D might be TRBD1 (6 bases). The germline gives CDR1 LGHDT, CDR2 YNNKEL (reference sequence). CDR3 length: 15 amino acids. V lost 0 bases and J lost 0, with 8 bases in between.

This clonotype was picked up a small number of times. V gene TRBV5-1 combines with J gene TRBJ2-1; D is perhaps TRBD2 (5 bases). The V gene's germline CDR1 is SGHRS and CDR2 YFSETQ. The CDR3 contains 13 residues. The V end was cut by 5 bases, the J end by 9 bases, with 15 bases between. The CDR3 DNA is TGCGCCAGCAGTCGGGAATCTGTTGGTGAGCAGTTCTTC. Amino acids: CASSRESVGEQFF. The whole variable domain, filled in from reference TRBV5-1 and TRBJ2-1, reads KAGVTQTPRYLIKTRGQQVTLSCSPISGHRSVSWYQQTPGQGLQFLFEYFSETQRNKGNFPGRFSGRQFSNSRSEMNVSTLELGDSALYLCASSRESVGEQFFGPGTRLTVL.

In this sample, this clonotype turned up many times. The rearrangement links TRBV20-1 to TRBJ2-7, with TRBD2 identical over 12 bases. The J segment lost 2 bases and the V segment lost 6 bases, leaving 8 bases of the junction unmatched. CDR3 length: 15 amino acids. Germline CDR1 is DFQATT and CDR2 is SNEGSKA (reference sequence). This CDR3 is CSAHRTSGVTYEQYF. DNA for the CDR3: TGCAGTGCGCACCGGACTAGCGGGGTGACCTACGAGCAGTACTTC.

The gene calls are TRBV28 and TRBJ2-2, with D maybe TRBD2 (5 bases). This CDR3 is built from 13 residues. Germline CDR1 is MDHEN and CDR2 is SYDVKM. Trimming took off 8 bases at V and 7 bases at J, with 14 bases between the two ends. Here the CDR3 reads CASVEGAIGELFF. Here the CDR3 DNA reads TGTGCCAGCGTAGAGGGAGCGATCGGGGAGCTGTTTTTT.

This clonotype was counted ten times or more. The V and J genes are TRBV12-3 or TRBV12-4 and TRBJ2-3; tentatively, D is TRBD2 (6 bases). This CDR3 has 14 residues. CDR3 loop: CASRGGDSTDTQYF. CDR3 nucleotides: TGTGCAAGCCGGGGCGGGGATAGCACAGATACGCAGTATTTT.

This clonotype was detected many times. V is TRBV7-9 and J is TRBJ2-7; D possibly matches TRBD1 or TRBD2 (6 bases each). The CDR3 contains 14 residues. Per germline, CDR1 SEHNR and CDR2 FQNEAQ (reference sequence). Trimming removed 0 bases from V and 2 bases from J, with 8 bases in between. The CDR3 is CASSLAEGAYEQYF. As DNA, the CDR3 is TGTGCCAGCAGCTTAGCGGAGGGGGCCTACGAGCAGTACTTC.

This clonotype has just a few counts. The chain is built from TRBV29-1 and TRBJ2-7; D is possibly TRBD1 (6 bases). The germline V gene has CDR1 SQVTM and CDR2 ANQGSEA. This CDR3 has 12 residues. Trimming left V 4 bases short and J 3 bases short, with 10 bases between. The CDR3 protein is CSVGGQSYEQYF. As DNA, the CDR3 is TGCAGCGTTGGAGGACAGAGCTACGAGCAGTACTTC.

There are a few counts of this clonotype. This chain connects TRBV10-3 to TRBJ1-5; weak D call: TRBD1 (6 bases). CDR3 length: 14 amino acids. Deletions cut 8 bases from V and 3 bases from J, with 14 bases between. Germline-derived CDR1 and CDR2 are ENHRY and SYGVKD. CDR3 in DNA: TGTGCCATCGGGTTGGCGGGGGCCAATCAGCCCCAGCATTTT. It translates to CAIGLAGANQPQHF.

The chain links TRBV7-9 to TRBJ1-4; D unresolved. The CDR3 runs 15 residues. The ends were cut back, 5 bases at V and 7 bases at J, with 17 bases in the middle. The V gene's germline CDR1 is SEHNR and CDR2 FQNEAQ (reference sequence). The chain's CDR3 is CASSLWTTNSEKLFF. CDR3 bases: TGTGCCAGCAGCCTATGGACTACAAACAGTGAAAAACTGTTTTTT.

The chain carries TRBV27 and TRBJ1-4; D gene unclear. The CDR3 covers 14 residues. V gave up 6 bases and J gave up 0 bases, with 8 bases separating them. Germline V gene data show CDR1 as MNHEY and CDR2 as SMNVEV (reference sequence). CDR3 nucleotide sequence: TGTGCCAGCAGAGAGCATTCAACTAATGAAAAACTGTTTTTT. This codes for CASREHSTNEKLFF.

The rearrangement uses TRBV28 and TRBJ2-2; perhaps TRBD1 as D (5 bases). V was pared by 6 bases and J by 1 base, with 12 bases between. From germline, CDR1 is MDHEN and CDR2 SYDVKM. The CDR3 has 15 amino acids. Here the CDR3 reads CASSPGRVNTGELFF. The CDR3 DNA is TGTGCCAGCAGCCCCGGCAGGGTGAACACCGGGGAGCTGTTTTTT.

This clonotype was recorded at least ten times. The rearrangement links TRBV12-3 or TRBV12-4 to TRBJ1-5; D might be TRBD1 (6 bases). The CDR3 is 14 residues long. The ends were cut back, 6 bases at V and 4 bases at J, with 13 bases in the middle. The CDR3 DNA reads as TGTGCCAGCAGACAACAGGGAGGAAATCAGCCCCAGCATTTT. Its translation: CASRQQGGNQPQHF.

This clonotype was counted at least ten times. The rearrangement uses TRBV6-5 and TRBJ1-2; weak D call: TRBD1 (5 bases). Trimming pared 4 bases from V and 7 bases from J, leaving 13 bases between. The CDR3 extends over 13 amino acids. Germline loops: CDR1 MNHEY, CDR2 SVGAGI. DNA of the CDR3: TGTGCCAGCAGTTCCGCGGACACCCCTGGCTACACCTTC. Translated: CASSSADTPGYTF.

This clonotype was recorded at least ten times. The chain links TRBV7-9 to TRBJ1-1, with no clear D. The V and J ends lost 7 bases and 1 base respectively, with 16 bases between them. The CDR3 spans 15 residues. Germline V gene data show CDR1 as SEHNR and CDR2 as FQNEAQ (reference sequence). For the CDR3, the DNA is TGTGCCAGCAACGAGTGGGGAGGCGCGAACACTGAAGCTTTCTTT. This codes for CASNEWGGANTEAFF. The variable domain in full, with the rest retrieved from reference TRBV7-9 and TRBJ1-1, is DTGVSQNPRHKITKRGQNVTFRCDPISEHNRLYWYRQTLGQGPEFLTYFQNEAQLEKSRLLSDRFSAERPKGSFSTLEIQRTEQGDSAMYLCASNEWGGANTEAFFGQGTRLTVV.

This clonotype was observed a handful of times. The rearrangement joins TRBV6-2 or TRBV6-3 to TRBJ2-6; D is unresolved. The V gene's germline CDR1 is MNHEY and CDR2 SVGEGT. With 8 bases removed from V and 0 bases from J, the gap between germline ends came to 8 bases. This CDR3 spans 14 amino acids. CDR3: CASGAASGANVLTF. The CDR3, as DNA: TGTGCCAGCGGTGCAGCCTCTGGGGCCAACGTCCTGACTTTC.

This clonotype was observed at least ten times. This CDR3 is CASSPQTGLKSEAFF. CDR3 sequence (DNA): TGTGCCAGCAGCCCACAGACAGGGCTGAAAAGTGAAGCTTTCTTT. The rearrangement joins TRBV9 to TRBJ1-1, with 7 positions matching TRBD1. This CDR3 is built from 15 residues. Germline values: CDR1 SGDLS, CDR2 YYNGEE. Trimming took 4 bases from V and 7 from J; bases not matched to a gene: 13.

The V gene is TRBV27, the J gene TRBJ1-2; 7 nucleotides align to TRBD1. With 5 bases clipped from V and 2 bases from J, the junction kept 5 bases outside the gene matches. CDR1 is MNHEY, CDR2 SMNVEV, per germline (reference sequence). This CDR3 has 14 amino acids. The CDR3 nucleotides are TGTGCCAGCAGTCCGACAGGGAGGAACTATGGCTACACCTTC. Protein: CASSPTGRNYGYTF.

This clonotype was found many times. The chain joins TRBV6-2 or TRBV6-3 to TRBJ2-3, with 12 bases matching TRBD2. The CDR3 totals 18 residues. CDR1 is MNHEY, CDR2 SVGEGT, per germline. The junction had 16 bases not matched to a gene; V was cut back by 6 bases and J by 6 bases. The CDR3 region is CASSLTSGRSGGRDTQYF. CDR3 DNA sequence: TGTGCCAGCAGCTTGACTAGCGGGAGATCGGGGGGAAGGGATACGCAGTATTTT.

This clonotype came up a few times. This rearrangement joins TRBV12-3 or TRBV12-4 to TRBJ2-5; the D gene is possibly TRBD2 (6 bases). This CDR3 is 13 amino acids long. The V and J ends lost 5 bases and 5 bases respectively, with 12 bases between them. As DNA, the CDR3 is TGTGCCAGCAGTCCCCGACTAGTGGAGACCCAGTACTTC. Amino acids: CASSPRLVETQYF.

The sample holds a few counts of this clonotype. The chain links TRBV6-1 to TRBJ2-5; the D is unclear. Trimming removed 8 bases at V and 1 base at J, with 11 bases between. The CDR3 is made up of 13 amino acids. Germline-derived CDR1 and CDR2 are MNHNS and SASEGT. CDR3 sequence reads: CASRVRSQETQYF. DNA for the CDR3: TGTGCCAGCCGGGTCCGATCCCAAGAGACCCAGTACTTC.

V is TRBV27 and J is TRBJ1-1; tentatively, D is TRBD1 (5 bases). Germline CDR1 and CDR2: MNHEY and SMNVEV (reference sequence). The CDR3 contains 13 residues. Trimming removed 8 bases from V and 6 bases from J, with 16 bases in between. The CDR3 DNA sequence: TGTGCCAGCCATGCTGACACCAGGGCTGAAGCTTTCTTT. Amino acids: CASHADTRAEAFF.

This clonotype was seen many times. The rearrangement joins TRBV30 to TRBJ1-2; D unclear. This CDR3 region has 13 residues. Germline-derived CDR1 and CDR2 are GTSNPN and SVGIG (reference sequence). The V end was cut by 3 bases, the J end by 4 bases, with 12 bases between. CDR3 sequence (DNA): TGTGCCTGGAGACTGCACGGGAGCTATGGCTACACCTTC. Protein sequence: CAWRLHGSYGYTF.

This CDR3 reads CASSSRGSPRNQPQHF. In nucleotides, the CDR3 is TGTGCCAGCAGCTCCCGCGGATCTCCTCGCAATCAGCCCCAGCATTTT. The chain links TRBV5-5 to TRBJ1-5, with D unresolved. This CDR3 has 16 residues. Germline loops: CDR1 SGHKS, CDR2 YYEKEE (reference sequence). Trimming shortened V by 3 bases and J by 2 bases, and 15 bases separated the two germline ends.

This clonotype was seen a handful of times. V gene TRBV18 combines with J gene TRBJ2-5; TRBD1 agrees at 7 bases. Germline assignment: CDR1 KGHSH and CDR2 LQKENI. The CDR3 spans 13 residues. V gave up 6 bases and J gave up 3 bases; unmatched junction bases: 4. The CDR3 bases are TGTGCCAGCTCCCAGGGGGTCAAAGAGACCCAGTACTTC. This translates into CASSQGVKETQYF.

Many counts were recorded for this clonotype. The rearrangement links TRBV7-9 to TRBJ1-1, with D unresolved. There are 14 residues in the CDR3. V lost 5 bases and J 0 bases, leaving 10 bases between the germline ends. Germline V gene lookup returns CDR1 SEHNR and CDR2 FQNEAQ (reference sequence). The CDR3 DNA is TGTGCCAGCAGCACTACCGGGGTGAACACTGAAGCTTTCTTT. Translation: CASSTTGVNTEAFF.

This clonotype was counted ten times or more. V is TRBV28 and J is TRBJ1-2; D not resolved. In germline, CDR1 is MDHEN, CDR2 SYDVKM. The CDR3 loop spans 14 amino acids. The V end lost 7 bases, the J end lost 5 bases, and 17 bases lay between the germline ends. CDR3 sequence (DNA): TGTGCCAGCACCCCAAGTGGGCGGAATTATGGCTACACCTTC. Amino acid sequence: CASTPSGRNYGYTF.